This TCR beta chain was obtained from a study of blood T cell repertoires in COVID-19. Germline lookup yields CDR1 ENHRY and CDR2 SYGVKD. The CDR3 is made up of 16 amino acids. The V segment lost 9 bases and the J segment 2 bases; nucleotides outside the gene matches: 8. Libraries were prepared by immunoSEQ multiplex PCR; TCRdb keeps only in-frame clonotypes and omits some of them. The sample comprises 250,000 to 350,000 clones, 70% to 90% of which are singletons, and approximately 6% rests with the top ten. The source of this sequence is a woman aged 30 to 39 who had recovered from COVID-19. The V call is TRBV10-3, the J call TRBJ1-3, with 12 positions matching TRBD1. Source material: PBMCs or T cells enriched from blood (not recorded which). The CDR3 is CAIRPGQGATGNTIYF. For the CDR3, the DNA is TGTGCCATACGGCCGGGACAGGGGGCCACTGGAAACACCATATATTTT.